This T cell receptor (beta chain) derives from a study of T cells in narcolepsy. The CDR3 is made up of 15 amino acids. CDR1 and CDR2 (germline): PRHDT, FYEKMQ (reference sequence). The V and J ends lost 2 bases and 0 bases, in that order; junction bases with no gene match: 3. This clone was seen only a few times. Its antigen is as yet unknown. This table comes from immunoSEQ multiplex PCR, and its TCRdb copy is limited to in-frame clones, with some not included. The sample lists 25,000 to 30,000 clones, approximately 78% occurring once. Study-wide findings and caveats: Autoreactive clonotypes reportedly recurred in blood of same and different patients, not controls.

The clonotype was recovered from a human donor with narcolepsy. The chain employs TRBV13 and TRBJ2-7, with 8 bases identical to TRBD2. Sequencing input: CD45RA- memory CD4+ T cells from PBMCs. The CDR3, as DNA: TGTGCCAGCAGCTTAAAAGCGGGGGCCTCCTACGAGCAGTACTTC. This codes for CASSLKAGASYEQYF.